A selection of T cell receptor beta chains follows, all from one sample in a study of T cell repertoires in cytomegalovirus infection. TCRdb reprocessed the reads via MiXCR and lists one record per CDR3 protein. The sample has about 890,000 distinct CDR3 sequences; 31% are singletons. Antigen specificity for these receptors is unknown. The sequenced sample was cultured CD8+ T cells from PBMCs, obtained from culture after CMV antigen stimulation. The receptor source for this set is a human donor in good health (CMV status not recorded). Some clones in this sample may be carry-over from other donors' samples. CDR3s include the opening cysteine and the closing phenylalanine or tryptophan. A D gene is named only where the DNA matches it firmly. Clone size is stated in some rows and not others, as once, few, many or a class when expanded.

d_call	v_call	clone_size	j_call	cdr3_aa	cdr3_nt
TRBD1	TRBV27	-	TRBJ2-1	CASTSPGTGPHEQFF	TGTGCCAGCACCTCCCCCGGGACAGGGCCTCATGAGCAGTTCTTC
-	TRBV15	-	TRBJ1-6	CATSRDGASGISSPLHF	TGTGCCACCAGCAGAGACGGGGCCTCGGGGATCAGTTCACCCCTCCACTTT
-	TRBV7-9	few	TRBJ1-2	CASSLEGSSARGYTF	TGTGCCAGCAGCTTAGAAGGATCCTCGGCACGAGGCTACACCTTC
TRBD2	TRBV11-2	-	TRBJ2-5	CASSLGVSGGPEETQYF	TGTGCCAGCAGCTTAGGGGTTAGCGGGGGCCCAGAAGAGACCCAGTACTTC
TRBD2	TRBV27	-	TRBJ2-3	CASRASGVSLYTQYF	TGTGCCAGCAGGGCTAGCGGGGTTTCCCTATATACGCAGTATTTT
TRBD2	TRBV6-2/TRBV6-3	few	TRBJ2-2	CASSYGFPSGGLRTGELFF	TGTGCCAGCAGTTACGGATTCCCCAGCGGGGGCCTCCGGACCGGGGAGCTGTTTTTT
TRBD1	TRBV12-3/TRBV12-4	many	TRBJ1-5	CASREGQYNQPQHF	TGTGCCAGCAGAGAGGGACAGTACAATCAGCCCCAGCATTTT
-	TRBV18	-	TRBJ2-5	CASSSLDSAQETQYF	TGTGCCAGCTCATCACTGGACAGCGCTCAAGAGACCCAGTACTTC
-	TRBV6-6	many	TRBJ1-1	CASSYPYDSLNTEAFF	TGTGCCAGCAGTTACCCCTATGACAGCTTAAACACTGAAGCTTTCTTT
-	TRBV7-3	-	TRBJ2-4	CASSLKLGDIQYF	TGTGCCAGCAGCTTAAAGCTAGGCGACATTCAGTACTTC
-	TRBV6-1	few	TRBJ2-3	CASSEIGGADYTDTQYF	TGTGCCAGCAGTGAAATTGGAGGGGCCGACTACACAGATACGCAGTATTTT
TRBD1	TRBV7-9	few	TRBJ2-3	CAISGTGVTDTQYF	TGTGCCATCTCTGGGACAGGGGTAACAGATACGCAGTATTTT
TRBD1	TRBV12-3/TRBV12-4	-	TRBJ2-3	CASSDRGPYTDTQYF	TGTGCCAGCAGTGACAGGGGGCCCTACACAGATACGCAGTATTTT
-	TRBV14	-	TRBJ1-5	CASSREGGTNIMYQPQHF	TGTGCCAGCAGCCGGGAGGGGGGGACAAACATAATGTATCAGCCCCAGCATTTT
-	TRBV7-9	few	TRBJ2-2	CASSLVFWDWNTGELFF	TGTGCCAGCAGCTTAGTATTTTGGGACTGGAACACCGGGGAGCTGTTTTTT
TRBD1	TRBV10-3	few	TRBJ2-3	CAIQAGTAQSDTQYF	TGTGCCATCCAAGCCGGGACAGCGCAATCAGATACGCAGTATTTT
TRBD1	TRBV6-6	-	TRBJ1-5	CASSQLSYGTADQPQHF	TGTGCCAGCAGCCAACTCTCTTACGGGACAGCAGATCAGCCCCAGCATTTT
-	TRBV6-2/TRBV6-3	-	TRBJ2-3	CASSYSFRSTDTQYF	TGTGCCAGCAGTTACTCGTTCCGTAGCACAGATACGCAGTATTTT
-	TRBV5-8	-	TRBJ1-5	CASSPPVALDSNQPQHF	TGTGCCAGCAGCCCGCCAGTAGCCCTTGATAGCAATCAGCCCCAGCATTTT
-	TRBV28	few	TRBJ1-5	CASSSNPDRLYSNQPQHF	TGTGCCAGCAGTTCCAACCCGGACAGACTTTATAGCAATCAGCCCCAGCATTTT
-	TRBV24-1	-	TRBJ2-1	CATSDPAHTRPDNEQFF	TGTGCCACCAGTGATCCCGCCCACACACGACCCGACAATGAGCAGTTCTTC
TRBD1	TRBV9	-	TRBJ2-5	CASSLNRDRGRETQYF	TGTGCCAGCAGCTTAAACCGGGACAGGGGGCGAGAGACCCAGTACTTC
-	TRBV7-6	many	TRBJ1-1	CASSLGLGGNTEAFF	TGTGCCAGCAGCTTGGGGCTGGGAGGGAACACTGAAGCTTTCTTT
-	TRBV14	-	TRBJ1-2	CASSQKQGYYGYTF	TGTGCCAGCAGCCAAAAACAGGGATACTATGGCTACACCTTC
-	TRBV27	-	TRBJ2-5	CASGRGPQETQYF	TGTGCCAGCGGCAGGGGCCCCCAGGAGACCCAGTACTTC
TRBD2	TRBV27	few	TRBJ2-1	CASINRGLAGYNEQFF	TGTGCCAGCATAAATAGGGGACTAGCGGGCTACAATGAGCAGTTCTTC
-	TRBV7-9	-	TRBJ1-1	CASQVTEAFF	TGTGCCAGTCAGGTGACTGAAGCTTTCTTT
-	TRBV20-1	-	TRBJ1-2	CSASGQGLFYGYTF	TGCAGTGCTAGTGGCCAGGGGCTTTTCTATGGCTACACCTTC
TRBD1	TRBV7-2	few	TRBJ2-1	CASSLVGGQYNEQFF	TGTGCCAGCAGCTTAGTAGGGGGCCAATACAATGAGCAGTTCTTC
-	TRBV12-3/TRBV12-4	few	TRBJ1-2	CASSLEQDYGYTF	TGTGCCAGCAGTTTAGAACAGGATTATGGCTACACCTTC
TRBD1	TRBV3-1	few	TRBJ1-1	CASSQRTGGSTEAFF	TGTGCCAGCAGCCAAAGGACAGGGGGGTCCACTGAAGCTTTCTTT
-	TRBV27	few	TRBJ2-2	CASSSGTLGELFF	TGTGCCAGCAGTTCCGGGACCTTGGGGGAGCTGTTTTTT
-	TRBV7-6	few	TRBJ1-2	CASSLISGELAYGYTF	TGTGCCAGCAGCTTAATCTCGGGGGAACTAGCGTATGGCTACACCTTC
TRBD2	TRBV5-6	few	TRBJ2-1	CASSLIAGGQDEQFF	TGTGCCAGCAGCTTGATCGCGGGGGGCCAGGATGAGCAGTTCTTC
-	TRBV7-8	-	TRBJ1-6	CAMGGENSPLHF	TGTGCCATGGGGGGGGAAAATTCACCCCTCCACTTT
-	TRBV4-1	-	TRBJ1-4	CASSQVSTNEKLFF	TGCGCCAGCAGCCAAGTATCAACTAATGAAAAACTGTTTTTT
-	TRBV6-1	many	TRBJ2-3	CASSETHFTDTQYF	TGTGCCAGCAGTGAAACCCACTTCACAGATACGCAGTATTTT